Listed below are T cell receptor beta chains from one sample, sequenced in a study of beta chain features in type 1 diabetes. Libraries were prepared by immunoSEQ multiplex PCR; TCRdb keeps only in-frame clonotypes and omits some of them. Among about 650,000 clones listed, around 12% were seen once. The sequencing sample was made of naive CD4+ T cells from blood. The source is a man aged 25 to 40 with type 1 diabetes. Each CDR3 is given with its conserved first and last residue. D genes are given only for firm matches. Rows may omit the clone size; those that give it use once, few, many or a size class.

TRBJ1-6	NA	NA	TRBV11-2	TGTGCCAGCAGTTATGGTAGCTCCTATAATTCACCCCTCCACTTT	CASSYGSSYNSPLHF
TRBJ2-4	TRBD1	many	TRBV7-8	TGTGCCAGCAGCCCAGGGGGCAGTAGGGAAAACATTCAGTACTTC	CASSPGGSRENIQYF
TRBJ1-6	TRBD1	few	TRBV25-1	TGTGCCAGCAGTCACCTAGACAGGGCTTCACCCCTCCACTTT	CASSHLDRASPLHF
TRBJ2-3	NA	NA	TRBV19	TGTGCCAGTAGTATCGCGGGTGTGGGTACGCAGTATTTT	CASSIAGVGTQYF
TRBJ2-1	NA	NA	TRBV7-3	TGTGCCAGTTCTCAGGGCCCCACGGGGAATGAGCAGTTCTTC	CASSQGPTGNEQFF
TRBJ2-7	TRBD1	NA	TRBV5-1	TGCGCCAGCAGCCCAGGGACAGGGGAAGAGCAGTACTTC	CASSPGTGEEQYF
TRBJ1-5	NA	few	TRBV19	TGTGCCAGTAGTCGAGGAACAGTCCGTAGCAATCAGCCCCAGCATTTT	CASSRGTVRSNQPQHF
TRBJ2-7	NA	few	TRBV7-2	TGTGCCAGCAGCTTAGAGGGTGGATACGAGCAGTACTTC	CASSLEGGYEQYF
TRBJ2-5	NA	few	TRBV19	TGTGCCAGTAGTATTGGGCGGACCCAGTACTTC	CASSIGRTQYF
TRBJ1-1	NA	few	TRBV6-6	TGTGCCAGCATTGTCGGAAAGAACACTGAAGCTTTCTTT	CASIVGKNTEAFF
TRBJ2-7	TRBD2	NA	TRBV4-2	TGTGCCAGCAGCCTAACTCCGACCACCCGGGGGGAGAGCTACGAGCAGTACTTC	CASSLTPTTRGESYEQYF
TRBJ2-1	NA	few	TRBV7-6	TGTGCCAGCAGCGAATACAATGAGCAGTTCTTC	CASSEYNEQFF
TRBJ2-1	NA	few	TRBV7-9	TGTGCCAGCAGCCTCGCTGACAATGAGCAGTTCTTC	CASSLADNEQFF
TRBJ2-7	NA	NA	TRBV7-6	TGTGCCAGCAGCTTAGAAGGGGGGAGATCCTACGAGCAGTACTTC	CASSLEGGRSYEQYF
TRBJ1-4	TRBD1	few	TRBV5-1	TGCGCCAGCAGCTCCGGGACAGAGGAAAAACTGTTTTTT	CASSSGTEEKLFF
TRBJ2-3	TRBD2	few	TRBV19	TGTGCCAGCCGGACTAGCGGGGGCCCAGATACGCAGTATTTT	CASRTSGGPDTQYF
TRBJ1-5	NA	few	TRBV19	TGTGCCAGTAGTATTGAGGGAGACTATAGCAATCAGCCCCAGCATTTT	CASSIEGDYSNQPQHF
TRBJ2-1	TRBD1	NA	TRBV9	TGTGCCAGCAGCGTCGAGGGGGCGTCCTACAATGAGCAGTTCTTC	CASSVEGASYNEQFF
TRBJ1-5	NA	NA	TRBV7-2	TGTGCCAGCAGCTTAGCGCAGGGGATGGGCAATCAGCCCCAGCATTTT	CASSLAQGMGNQPQHF
TRBJ1-5	NA	NA	TRBV7-2	TGTGCCAGCAGCTTAGCCTCTGGTCAGCCCCAGCATTTT	CASSLASGQPQHF
TRBJ1-4	TRBD1	few	TRBV30	TGTGCCTGGAGGCGACAGGGCGCAACTAATGAAAAACTGTTTTTT	CAWRRQGATNEKLFF
TRBJ2-3	NA	few	TRBV4-3	TGCGCCAGCAGCCAAGATCGTAGACTCCCTGGGGGGACAGATACGCAGTATTTT	CASSQDRRLPGGTDTQYF
TRBJ1-2	NA	few	TRBV13	TGTGCCAGCAGCCCGGGGGGATCTGGCTACACCTTC	CASSPGGSGYTF
TRBJ2-5	NA	NA	TRBV15	TGTGCCACCAGCAGAGTGGCTCTCCAAGAGACCCAGTACTTC	CATSRVALQETQYF
TRBJ1-1	NA	few	TRBV29-1	TGCAGCCACTCCGGGCAGCTGAACACTGAAGCTTTCTTT	CSHSGQLNTEAFF
TRBJ2-7	TRBD1	NA	TRBV19	TGTGCCAGTAGTGGGACAGGGGGCTACGAGCAGTACTTC	CASSGTGGYEQYF
TRBJ2-1	TRBD1	NA	TRBV4-3	TGCGCCAGCAGCCAAGAGACAGGGGGCTACAATGAGCAGTTCTTC	CASSQETGGYNEQFF
TRBJ1-6	TRBD1	NA	TRBV30	TGTGCCTGGAGCCCGGGACAGTATAATTCACCCCTCCACTTT	CAWSPGQYNSPLHF
TRBJ2-7	NA	NA	TRBV9	TGTGCCAGCAGCGTAGCAGGGACGGAAATCTACGAGCAGTACTTC	CASSVAGTEIYEQYF
TRBJ1-4	TRBD1	NA	TRBV27	TGTGCCAGCAGGGATGGACAGGGGCGCGAAAAACTGTTTTTT	CASRDGQGREKLFF
TRBJ1-2	NA	NA	TRBV6-4	TGTGCCAGCAGTGACTCGACAGCCATGCGTGGCTACACCTTC	CASSDSTAMRGYTF
TRBJ2-7	TRBD2	NA	TRBV7-8	TGTGCCAGCCACCCCACTAGCGGGGCCCCCAATAAGCAGTACTTC	CASHPTSGAPNKQYF
TRBJ2-3	NA	NA	TRBV30	TGTGCCTGGAGTGGACAGGCGTTTTCGAATACGCAGTATTTT	CAWSGQAFSNTQYF
TRBJ2-1	TRBD1	NA	TRBV5-1	TGCGCCAGCAGCTTGGGACAGGGGGAGAACAATGAGCAGTTCTTC	CASSLGQGENNEQFF
TRBJ1-6	TRBD1	NA	TRBV7-2	TGTGCCAGCAGCTCAGACAGGGGATGGTCACCCCTCCACTTT	CASSSDRGWSPLHF
TRBJ1-1	TRBD1	NA	TRBV18	TGTGCCAGCTCACCCGGACAGGGAAGGTCGAATGAAGCTTTCTTT	CASSPGQGRSNEAFF
TRBJ2-1	NA	NA	TRBV6-5	TGTGCCAGCAGTTCCTACCGGGACGGGTGGTACCATGAGCAGTTCTTC	CASSSYRDGWYHEQFF
TRBJ2-1	NA	few	TRBV4-3	TGCGCCAGCAGCCAGGACAGTAACTCCTACAATGAGCAGTTCTTC	CASSQDSNSYNEQFF
TRBJ2-7	NA	NA	TRBV9	TGTGCCAGCAGCCCTTTAGGGGCAAGCTCCTACGAGCAGTACTTC	CASSPLGASSYEQYF
TRBJ2-7	NA	few	TRBV6-5	TGTGCCAGCAGTTACGGGACGCACTACGAGCAGTACTTC	CASSYGTHYEQYF
TRBJ2-2	NA	few	TRBV9	TGTGCCAGCAGCGTAGACTATGGGGTCGCCGGGGAGCTGTTTTTT	CASSVDYGVAGELFF
TRBJ1-2	NA	few	TRBV25-1	TGTGCCAGCAGTATGGACGGGACTCCGAAGAACTATGGCTACACCTTC	CASSMDGTPKNYGYTF
TRBJ1-2	NA	once	TRBV7-2	TGTGCCAGCAGCTTCGCCGTGTGGGCGGGGACCGGGGTTGGAGGTGGCTACACCTTC	CASSFAVWAGTGVGGGYTF
TRBJ1-5	NA	NA	TRBV27	TGTGCCAGCAGTCCGGACCGGGATCAGCCCCAGCATTTT	CASSPDRDQPQHF
TRBJ2-6	NA	NA	TRBV11-2	TGTGCCAGCAGCTCGTCTTACAGCTCTGGGGCCAACGTCCTGACTTTC	CASSSSYSSGANVLTF
TRBJ2-2	TRBD2	NA	TRBV28	TGTGCCACGGGGAGGGGTGGCACCGGGGAGCTGTTTTTT	CATGRGGTGELFF